This entry features one TCR beta chain sequence. Method: immunoSEQ multiplex PCR; TCRdb's copy keeps in-frame clones and lacks some. This table has around 100,000 clones, around nine tenths appearing once. This record comes from a study of T cell responses to AZD1222 COVID-19 vaccine. The source material was peripheral blood, sampled on day 0 of AZD1222 vaccination. This sequence was found in an adult in good health.

The CDR3 region is CASSLALAGSGEQYF. CDR3 nucleotide sequence: TGTGCCAGCAGCTTAGCGCTAGCGGGATCAGGCGAGCAGTACTTC. The V call is TRBV11-2, the J call TRBJ2-7; the match to TRBD2 covers 9 bases. V gave up 1 base and J gave up 6 bases; unmatched junction bases: 7. Germline CDR1 is SGHAT and CDR2 is FQNNGV. This CDR3 region has 15 residues.